The 24 T cell receptor beta chains reported below all come from one sample, sequenced in a study of blood T cells in healthy people across ages. For the second PCR, which ran for about 6 to 11 cycles, a sample-barcoded 5' primer and a J-beta primer mix were used. TCRdb itself ran the 5' RACE reads through MiXCR, one entry per CDR3 protein. This sample has about 1 million distinct CDR3 sequences, with around 43% found just once. Sequencing used blood. Receptor source: a woman aged 60-75 years in good health.

This clonotype has more than one count but fewer than ten. The CDR3 protein is CASSQGAGDIDNEQYF. Here the CDR3 DNA reads TGTGCCAGCAGCCAAGGGGCGGGAGATATCGACAATGAGCAGTACTTC. The chain carries TRBV3-1 and TRBJ2-7; the match to TRBD2 covers 7 bases. The CDR3 contains 16 residues. CDR1 and CDR2 (germline): LGHDT, YNNKEL (reference sequence). After removal of 1 base from V and 7 bases from J, the junction contained 13 bases not matched to a gene.

The chain is built from TRBV20-1 and TRBJ2-7; D call uncertain. V lost 0 bases to trimming and J lost 2 bases, with 11 bases between them. The CDR3 covers 14 residues. Germline V CDR1 and CDR2: DFQATT, SNEGSKA (reference sequence). Here the CDR3 DNA reads TGCAGTGCTAGAGATCAGACTGGAACCTACGAGCAGTACTTC. Its translation: CSARDQTGTYEQYF.

This clonotype was counted a few times. The DNA for the CDR3 is TGTGCCAGCAGACGGAGGGTGGTCGAAAAACTGTTTTTT. Translation gives CASRRRVVEKLFF. The genes are TRBV6-1 and TRBJ1-4; D remains unclear. The CDR3 spans 13 residues. Trimming removed 6 bases from V and 8 bases from J, with 13 bases in between. The germline CDR1 and CDR2 sequences are MNHNS and SASEGT.

This rearrangement joins TRBV27 to TRBJ1-2; D uncertain. The CDR3 runs 15 residues. CDR1 and CDR2 from the germline V gene are MNHEY and SMNVEV (reference sequence). Trimming pared 3 bases from V and 0 bases from J, leaving 11 bases between. The CDR3 loop is CASSFRAASNYGYTF. In DNA, the CDR3 is TGTGCCAGCAGTTTTCGGGCAGCTTCTAACTATGGCTACACCTTC.

This chain connects TRBV11-1 to TRBJ2-1; either TRBD1 or TRBD2 may fit D (6 bases each). The V end was cut by 1 base, the J end by 0 bases, with 10 bases between. This CDR3 contains 16 residues. Germline V gene lookup returns CDR1 SGHAT and CDR2 FQDESV (reference sequence). CDR3 protein: CASSLERGASYNEQFF. CDR3 nucleotides: TGTGCCAGCAGCTTAGAAAGGGGGGCCTCCTACAATGAGCAGTTCTTC.

This chain joins TRBV27 and TRBJ2-7, with D possibly being TRBD2 (5 bases). From germline, CDR1 is MNHEY and CDR2 SMNVEV (reference sequence). Trimming left V 0 bases short and J 2 bases short, with 8 bases between. CDR3 size: 14 residues. CDR3 sequence: CASSLSWGAYEQYF. CDR3 nucleotide sequence: TGTGCCAGCAGTTTATCGTGGGGAGCCTACGAGCAGTACTTC.

In its sample, this clonotype was seen a few times. The CDR3 sequence: CSALQGWDNQPQHF. The CDR3 DNA reads as TGCAGTGCTTTACAGGGTTGGGACAATCAGCCCCAGCATTTT. The rearrangement joins TRBV20-1 to TRBJ1-5; the D gene is possibly TRBD1 (6 bases). Trimming took 5 bases from V and 3 from J, leaving 14 bases between them. The CDR3 covers 14 residues. The germline CDR1 and CDR2 sequences are DFQATT and SNEGSKA (reference sequence).

The CDR3 DNA sequence: TGTGCCAGCAGCCCCATCGCCTCAGAGACCCAGTACTTC. It specifies CASSPIASETQYF. This sequence joins TRBV11-1 and TRBJ2-5; D is unresolved. The CDR3 contains 13 residues. Germline V CDR1 and CDR2: SGHAT, FQDESV (reference sequence). Between the trimmed V and J ends, which lost 5 bases and 4 bases, there was a span of 11 bases. The complete variable domain, with remaining parts taken from reference TRBV11-1 and TRBJ2-5, reads EAEVAQSPRYKITEKSQAVAFWCDPISGHATLYWYRQILGQGPELLVQFQDESVVDDSQLPKDRFSAERLKGVDSTLKIQPAELGDSAMYLCASSPIASETQYFGPGTRLLVL.

This chain links TRBV5-1 with TRBJ2-1; 13 bases agree with TRBD2. Germline lookup yields CDR1 SGHRS and CDR2 YFSETQ. The CDR3 contains 15 residues. The J segment lost 9 bases and the V segment lost 3 bases, leaving 6 bases of the junction unmatched. The CDR3 spells CASSSTLAGGPEQFF. The CDR3 bases are TGCGCCAGCAGCTCCACACTAGCGGGAGGGCCTGAGCAGTTCTTC.

This clonotype was counted only a few times. The CDR3 spells CSESKGINQPQHF. Here the CDR3 DNA reads TGCAGTGAGTCAAAGGGGATCAATCAGCCCCAGCATTTT. The chain has TRBV20-1 and TRBJ1-5; tentative D call: TRBD1 (5 bases). Germline lookup yields CDR1 DFQATT and CDR2 SNEGSKA (reference sequence). Deletions cut 7 bases from V and 3 bases from J, with 13 bases between. The CDR3 is made up of 13 amino acids.

This clonotype was seen ten or more times. J is TRBJ1-5 and V is TRBV7-2, with a weak D call TRBD1 (6 bases). The germline V and J ends were trimmed by 5 bases and 2 bases, with 10 bases remaining between them. Germline V gene data show CDR1 as SGHTA and CDR2 as FQGNSA. The CDR3 totals 14 residues. This CDR3 reads CASSTRQGNQPQHF. Here the CDR3 DNA reads TGTGCCAGCAGCACCCGACAGGGCAATCAGCCCCAGCATTTT.

The V and J genes are TRBV6-6 and TRBJ2-5; the match to TRBD2 covers 11 bases. Trimming at V came to 8 bases and at J to 5 bases, leaving 7 bases not matched to a gene. The germline CDR1 and CDR2 sequences are MNHNY and SVGAGI (reference sequence). This CDR3 region has 14 residues. Written as DNA, the CDR3 is TGTGCCAGCCGACTAGCGGGATCACGCGAGACCCAGTACTTC. The encoded protein is CASRLAGSRETQYF.

The gene calls are TRBV27 and TRBJ2-1; 11 nucleotides line up with TRBD2. Germline loops: CDR1 MNHEY, CDR2 SMNVEV (reference sequence). The CDR3 is 17 amino acids. V dropped 10 bases and J dropped 8; count of bases not matched to a gene: 19. CDR3 amino acids: CATHRGLAGGNRDEQFF. Here the CDR3 DNA reads TGTGCCACCCACCGGGGGTTAGCGGGAGGGAATAGGGATGAGCAGTTCTTC.

The table lists this clonotype with a few counts. The V gene is TRBV12-5, the J gene TRBJ2-3; D perhaps matches TRBD1 (6 bases). Germline CDR1 and CDR2: LGHNT and FRNRAP. CDR3 length equals 14 residues. V was pared by 6 bases and J by 5 bases, with 15 bases between. Here the CDR3 reads CASGAGAARDTQYF. As DNA, the CDR3 is TGTGCTAGTGGGGCAGGGGCAGCACGAGATACGCAGTATTTT.

Only a few counts were recorded for this clonotype. CDR3 sequence (DNA): TGTGCCAGCAGTTACTCGACTGGGACTAGCGGGAGGACGTACTTC. Translated, it gives CASSYSTGTSGRTYF. The chain has TRBV6-5 and TRBJ2-4, with TRBD2 matching 15 bases. The CDR3 spans 15 residues. Germline V gene lookup returns CDR1 MNHEY and CDR2 SVGAGI. V lost 0 bases to trimming and J lost 15 bases; unmatched junction nucleotides: 6.

With regard to this clonotype: A read error may account for a junction end that differs from germline. CDR3 residues: CAGSNRDQPQHF. In DNA, the CDR3 is TGTGCCGGGAGTAACCGGGATCAGCCCCAGCATTTT. The chain joins TRBV30 to TRBJ1-5; D is ambiguous. CDR1 and CDR2 from the germline V gene are GTSNPN and SVGIG (reference sequence). This CDR3 spans 12 amino acids.

The chain employs TRBV9 and TRBJ2-3; tentative D call: TRBD2 (5 bases). The ends were cut back, 0 bases at V and 3 bases at J, with 11 bases in the middle. This CDR3 is built from 15 residues. Germline lookup yields CDR1 SGDLS and CDR2 YYNGEE. CDR3 region: CASSVAGMGTDTQYF. The CDR3 DNA sequence: TGTGCCAGCAGCGTAGCCGGGATGGGGACAGATACGCAGTATTTT.

This sequence joins TRBV6-1 and TRBJ2-7; the match to TRBD2 covers 7 bases. Germline V gene sequence: CDR1 MNHNS, CDR2 SASEGT. This CDR3 spans 15 amino acids. The J segment lost 4 bases and the V segment lost 1 base, leaving 7 bases of the junction unmatched. The CDR3, as DNA: TGTGCCAGCAGTGAAGTGGGCAGGGAGGGTTACGAGCAGTACTTC. Its protein is CASSEVGREGYEQYF.

The V and J genes are TRBV10-3 and TRBJ2-5; TRBD2 matches at 8 bases. V trimming: 0 bases; J trimming: 0 bases; junction bases outside the gene matches: 6. Germline assignment: CDR1 ENHRY and CDR2 SYGVKD. The CDR3 totals 17 residues. The CDR3 loop reads CAISESWSGGNQETQYF. CDR3 DNA: TGTGCCATCAGTGAGTCTTGGAGCGGGGGTAACCAAGAGACCCAGTACTTC.

This clonotype appeared a few times. The CDR3 region is CASRESGTGGVGTF. The CDR3, as DNA: TGCGCCAGCAGAGAATCCGGGACAGGGGGCGTCGGCACCTTC. The V and J genes are TRBV5-1 and TRBJ1-2; TRBD1 matches 12 bases. Germline loops: CDR1 SGHRS, CDR2 YFSETQ. J lost 13 bases, V lost 5 bases, and 12 bases had no gene match. The CDR3 totals 14 residues.

The V gene is TRBV6-1, the J gene TRBJ2-5; 8 nucleotides align to TRBD1. The V gene end was trimmed by 6 bases and the J gene end by 2 bases; junction bases not matched to a gene: 8. Germline V gene data show CDR1 as MNHNS and CDR2 as SASEGT. The CDR3 runs to 15 residues. CDR3: CASRGRQGIQETQYF. DNA for the CDR3: TGTGCCAGCAGAGGCCGACAGGGGATACAAGAGACCCAGTACTTC.

V gene TRBV20-1 combines with J gene TRBJ1-5, with TRBD1 as a possible D gene (5 bases). Germline-derived CDR1 and CDR2 are DFQATT and SNEGSKA (reference sequence). The CDR3 covers 15 residues. Trimming shortened V by 5 bases and J by 0 bases, and 14 bases separated the two germline ends. The CDR3 loop is CSARAGAYSNQPQHF. Written as DNA, the CDR3 is TGCAGTGCTCGGGCCGGGGCCTATAGCAATCAGCCCCAGCATTTT.

Only a few counts were recorded for this clonotype. V and J are TRBV27 and TRBJ2-1, with 7 positions matching TRBD2. The CDR3 is 14 amino acids. With V trimmed by 8 bases and J by 7 bases, 11 bases remained unmatched. The germline V gene encodes CDR1 MNHEY and CDR2 SMNVEV (reference sequence). The CDR3 sequence: CASASSGWENEQFF. CDR3 in DNA: TGTGCCAGCGCGTCTAGCGGCTGGGAAAATGAGCAGTTCTTC.

This clonotype was detected a few times. The chain recombines TRBV6-2 or TRBV6-3 with TRBJ2-1, with TRBD2 matching 7 bases. V trimming: 1 base; J trimming: 10 bases; junction bases outside the gene matches: 1. The CDR3 is 12 residues long. Germline CDR1 reads MNHEY; CDR2 reads SVGEGT. The CDR3 reads CASSYYSGEQFF. The CDR3 nucleotides are TGTGCCAGCAGTTACTATAGCGGGGAGCAGTTCTTC.